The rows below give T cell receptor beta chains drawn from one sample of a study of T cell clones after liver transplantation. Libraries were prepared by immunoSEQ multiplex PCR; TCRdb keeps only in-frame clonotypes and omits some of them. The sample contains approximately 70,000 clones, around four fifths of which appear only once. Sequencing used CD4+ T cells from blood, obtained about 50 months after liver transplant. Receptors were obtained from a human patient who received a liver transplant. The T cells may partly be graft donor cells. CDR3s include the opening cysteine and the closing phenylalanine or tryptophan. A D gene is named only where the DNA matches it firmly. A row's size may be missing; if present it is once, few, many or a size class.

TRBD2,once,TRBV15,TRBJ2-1,TGTGCCACCAGCAGAGATGGAGCGGGGGACTATAACAATGAGCAGTTCTTC,CATSRDGAGDYNNEQFF
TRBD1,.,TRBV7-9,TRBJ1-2,TGTGCCAGCAGCTTAGGAGGGACAGGTCATGGCTACACCTTC,CASSLGGTGHGYTF
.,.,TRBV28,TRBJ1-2,TGTGCCAGCAGTTTATTCCCGGGAAACGGCTACACCTTC,CASSLFPGNGYTF
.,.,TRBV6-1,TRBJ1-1,TGTGCCAGCAGTGAATCGGGGACACACACTGAAGCTTTCTTT,CASSESGTHTEAFF
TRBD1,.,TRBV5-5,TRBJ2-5,TGTGCCAGCAGCCTATCCGGACAGGGAATACGGGAGACCCAGTACTTC,CASSLSGQGIRETQYF
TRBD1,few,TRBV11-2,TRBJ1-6,TGTGCCAGCAGCTATACCGGGACAGGGGTTTCACCCCTCCACTTT,CASSYTGTGVSPLHF
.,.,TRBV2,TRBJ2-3,TGTGCCGGAGACAGGGCCGCGGGAGGTCAGGGCACAGATACGCAGTATTTT,CAGDRAAGGQGTDTQYF
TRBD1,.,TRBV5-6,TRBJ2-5,TGTGCCAGCAGCCCGGATACAGGGGGTCAAGAGACCCAGTACTTC,CASSPDTGGQETQYF
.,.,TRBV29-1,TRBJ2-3,TGCAGCGTTGAACTAACGGGGTTAGGGACGCAGTATTTT,CSVELTGLGTQYF
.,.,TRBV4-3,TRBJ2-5,TGCGCCAGCAGCCAAGATATCACGGGTACCCGAACGACCCAGTACTTC,CASSQDITGTRTTQYF
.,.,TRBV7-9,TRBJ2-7,TGTGCCAGCAGCTTACGGGACGGGAACTCCTACGAGCAGTACTTC,CASSLRDGNSYEQYF
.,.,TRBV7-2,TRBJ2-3,TGTGCCAGCAGCAATACTGGTGCCCGCACAGATACGCAGTATTTT,CASSNTGARTDTQYF
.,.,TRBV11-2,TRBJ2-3,TGTGCCAGCAGCACCCTGGGCCCCCCCGCGGCAGATACGCAGTATTTT,CASSTLGPPAADTQYF
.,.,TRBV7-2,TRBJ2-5,TGTGCCAGCAGCTTAGTGCAGGGCTTAGGAGAGACCCAGTACTTC,CASSLVQGLGETQYF
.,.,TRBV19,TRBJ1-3,TGTGCCAGTAGTATAAGAGACTCTGGAAACACCATATATTTT,CASSIRDSGNTIYF
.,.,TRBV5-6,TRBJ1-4,TGTGCCAGCAGCCGACGTGGGCCTTCAACTAATGAAAAACTGTTTTTT,CASSRRGPSTNEKLFF
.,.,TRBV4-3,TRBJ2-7,TGCGCCAGCAGCCTAACCCAAAGGGCCTACGAGCAGTACTTC,CASSLTQRAYEQYF
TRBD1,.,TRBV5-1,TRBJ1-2,TGCGCCACATCTCCGGGACAGGGTTTCGATGGCTACACCTTC,CATSPGQGFDGYTF
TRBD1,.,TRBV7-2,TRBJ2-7,TGTGCCAGCAGCTCAAGGGGGCGGACAGGGGGCTTCTACGAGCAGTACTTC,CASSSRGRTGGFYEQYF
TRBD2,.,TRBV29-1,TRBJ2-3,TGCAGCGTTAGCGGGGGGGCCGCAGATACGCAGTATTTT,CSVSGGAADTQYF
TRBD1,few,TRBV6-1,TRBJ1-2,TGTGCCAGCAACAGGGGGCGCAGAGATCAGTATGGCTACACCTTC,CASNRGRRDQYGYTF
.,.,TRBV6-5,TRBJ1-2,TGTGCCAGCACCTATGGGGCAGGAACGAATGGCTACACCTTC,CASTYGAGTNGYTF
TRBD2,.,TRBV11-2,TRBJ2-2,TGTGCCAGCAGCTTGTTTCTAGCGGGGGGGAACACCGGGGAGCTGTTTTTT,CASSLFLAGGNTGELFF
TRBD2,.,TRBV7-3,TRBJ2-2,TGTGCCAGCAGCGTAGCGGGAGGCGACACCGGGGAGCTGTTTTTT,CASSVAGGDTGELFF
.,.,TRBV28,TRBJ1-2,TGTGCCAGCAGTTATAATGGCTACACCTTC,CASSYNGYTF
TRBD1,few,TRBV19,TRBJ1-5,TGTGCCAGTAGTACCCGGGACAGGGGAGTTCAGCCCCAGCATTTT,CASSTRDRGVQPQHF
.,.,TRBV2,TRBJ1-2,TGTGCCAGCAGTGCAGGGAGAGGTAACTATGGCTACACCTTC,CASSAGRGNYGYTF
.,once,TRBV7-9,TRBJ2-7,TGTGCCAGCAGCTCGGGATCTTGGGAAGAGCAGTACTTC,CASSSGSWEEQYF
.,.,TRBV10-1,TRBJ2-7,TGCGAATCCCCCAGGGCGGATTCCTACGAGCAGTACTTC,CESPRADSYEQYF
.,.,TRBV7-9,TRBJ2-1,TGTGCCAGCAGGTCGGGACCTAGTCCCGTCAATGAGCAGTTCTTC,CASRSGPSPVNEQFF
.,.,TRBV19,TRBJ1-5,TGTGCCAGTAGTAATATCCGGGACCACAATCAGCCCCAGCATTTT,CASSNIRDHNQPQHF
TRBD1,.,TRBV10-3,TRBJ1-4,TGTGCCATCAGCCCGGACAGGGGGGATGAAAAACTGTTTTTT,CAISPDRGDEKLFF
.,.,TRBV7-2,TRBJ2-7,TGTGCCAGCAGCTTGACCCAGACCTACGAGCAGTACTTC,CASSLTQTYEQYF
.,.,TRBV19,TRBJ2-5,TGTGCCAGTAGTCCAGGAGAGACCCAGTACTTC,CASSPGETQYF
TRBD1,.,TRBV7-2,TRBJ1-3,TGTGCCAGCAGCTCCGATGTGGGGACAGGGGGCCGCACCATATATTTT,CASSSDVGTGGRTIYF
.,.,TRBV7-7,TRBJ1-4,TGTGCCAGCAGCTTTCGACTGAATGAAAAACTGTTTTTT,CASSFRLNEKLFF
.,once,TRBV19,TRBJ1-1,TGTGCCAGTAGTATGTGGGGGGGGAACACTGAAGCTTTCTTT,CASSMWGGNTEAFF
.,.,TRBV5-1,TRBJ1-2,TGCGCCAGCAGCTATGACTGGACCGGCTTCTATGGCTACACCTTC,CASSYDWTGFYGYTF
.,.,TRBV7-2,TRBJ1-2,TGTGCCAGCAGCTTAGGGGGGCCCCACTATGGCTACACCTTC,CASSLGGPHYGYTF
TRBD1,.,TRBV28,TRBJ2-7,TGTGCCAGCAGTTGGACAGGACTCTACTACGAGCAGTACTTC,CASSWTGLYYEQYF
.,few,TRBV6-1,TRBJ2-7,TGTGCCAGCCTACGCGGGACCTACGAGCAGTACTTC,CASLRGTYEQYF
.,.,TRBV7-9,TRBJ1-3,TGTGCCAGCAGTAATAGGGGATCTGGAAACACCATATATTTT,CASSNRGSGNTIYF
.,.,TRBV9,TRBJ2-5,TGTGCCAGCAGCGCGACCTTGGTCGGGGAGACCCAGTACTTC,CASSATLVGETQYF
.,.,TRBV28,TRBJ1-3,TGTGCCAGCAGTTTTACCGGAGCCGGAAACACCATATATTTT,CASSFTGAGNTIYF
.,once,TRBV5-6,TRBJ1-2,TGTGCCAGCAGCTTGGCGGATTGGGTTCAGGACCTCTATGGCTACACCTTC,CASSLADWVQDLYGYTF
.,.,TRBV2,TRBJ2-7,TGTGCCAGCAAGACAGAACGAACGGGGGAGCAGTACTTC,CASKTERTGEQYF
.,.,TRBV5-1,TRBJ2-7,TGCGCCAGCAGCTTGGGGCAGGGAGCCTACGAGCAGTACTTC,CASSLGQGAYEQYF
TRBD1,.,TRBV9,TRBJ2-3,TGTGCCAGCAGCGTAGAAGGACAGGGGGCGGGCACAGATACGCAGTATTTT,CASSVEGQGAGTDTQYF
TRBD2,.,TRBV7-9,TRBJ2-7,TGTGCCAGCAGCTTCGGCGGGAGCTCCTACGAGCAGTACTTC,CASSFGGSSYEQYF
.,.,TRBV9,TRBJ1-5,TGTGCCAGCAGCGTAGGCGGAACGGGGAAAAATCAGCCCCAGCATTTT,CASSVGGTGKNQPQHF